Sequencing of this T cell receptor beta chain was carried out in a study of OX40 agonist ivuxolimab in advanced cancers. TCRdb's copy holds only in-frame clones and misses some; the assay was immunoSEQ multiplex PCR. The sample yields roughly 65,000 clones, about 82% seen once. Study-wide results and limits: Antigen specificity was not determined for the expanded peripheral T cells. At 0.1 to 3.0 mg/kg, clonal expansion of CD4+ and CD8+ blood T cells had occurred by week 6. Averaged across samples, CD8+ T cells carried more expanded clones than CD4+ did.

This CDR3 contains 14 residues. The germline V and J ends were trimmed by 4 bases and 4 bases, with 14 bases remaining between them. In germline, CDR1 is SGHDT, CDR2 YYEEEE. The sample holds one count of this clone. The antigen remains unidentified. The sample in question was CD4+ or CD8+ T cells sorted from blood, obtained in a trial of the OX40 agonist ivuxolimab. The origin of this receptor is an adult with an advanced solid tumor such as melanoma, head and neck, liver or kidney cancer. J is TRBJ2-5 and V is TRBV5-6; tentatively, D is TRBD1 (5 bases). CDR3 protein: CASSRAGFPETQYF. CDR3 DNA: TGTGCCAGCAGCCGTGCAGGGTTCCCAGAGACCCAGTACTTC.